This T cell receptor (beta chain) was captured by sequencing in a study of blood T cell repertoires in COVID-19. Background on the study: T cells, B-cell-depleted T cells, or PBMCs supplied cDNA or gDNA.

V was clipped by 4 bases and J by 5 bases, with 10 bases between them. Germline CDR1 reads SNHLY; CDR2 reads FYNNEI. The CDR3 is 13 amino acids. Under the authors' procedure: Estimates of nucleated cell counts were drawn from the amplification of reference gene primers. TCRdb keeps only in-frame clones here, not all; method: immunoSEQ multiplex PCR. The DNA gave D and trimming, while V, J and clone size come from that table. The data contain about 170,000 clones, around four fifths of them singletons. The specimen was peripheral blood. J is TRBJ2-3 and V is TRBV2; no clear D gene. The clonotype comes from an elderly woman with COVID-19, enrolled during active disease. CDR3 protein: CASSAEVGDTQYF. The DNA of the CDR3 is TGTGCCAGCAGTGCTGAGGTCGGAGATACGCAGTATTTT.